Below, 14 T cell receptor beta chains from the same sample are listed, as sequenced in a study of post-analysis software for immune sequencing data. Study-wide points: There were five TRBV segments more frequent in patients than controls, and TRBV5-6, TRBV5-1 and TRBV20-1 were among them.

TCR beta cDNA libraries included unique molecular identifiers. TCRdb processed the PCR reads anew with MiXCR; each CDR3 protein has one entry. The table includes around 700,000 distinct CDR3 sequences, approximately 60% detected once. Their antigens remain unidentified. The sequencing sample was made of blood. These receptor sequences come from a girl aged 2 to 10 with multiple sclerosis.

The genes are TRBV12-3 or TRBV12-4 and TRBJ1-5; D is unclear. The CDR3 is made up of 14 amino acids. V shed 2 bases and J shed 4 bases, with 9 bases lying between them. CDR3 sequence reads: CASSLNSRNQPQHF. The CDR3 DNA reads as TGTGCCAGCAGTTTAAACAGTAGGAATCAGCCCCAGCATTTT.

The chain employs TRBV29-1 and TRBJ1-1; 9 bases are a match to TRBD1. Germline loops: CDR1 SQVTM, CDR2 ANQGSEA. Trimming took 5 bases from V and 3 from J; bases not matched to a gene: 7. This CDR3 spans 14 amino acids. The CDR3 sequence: CSVSGTGLDTEAFF. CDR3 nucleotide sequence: TGCAGCGTTTCCGGGACAGGGCTGGACACTGAAGCTTTCTTT.

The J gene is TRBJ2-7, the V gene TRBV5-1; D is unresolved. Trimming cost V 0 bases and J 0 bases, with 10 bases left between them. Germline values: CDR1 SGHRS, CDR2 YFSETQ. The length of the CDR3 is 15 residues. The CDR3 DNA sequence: TGCGCCAGCAGCTTGGCCCCTAGGGACTCCTACGAGCAGTACTTC. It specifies CASSLAPRDSYEQYF.

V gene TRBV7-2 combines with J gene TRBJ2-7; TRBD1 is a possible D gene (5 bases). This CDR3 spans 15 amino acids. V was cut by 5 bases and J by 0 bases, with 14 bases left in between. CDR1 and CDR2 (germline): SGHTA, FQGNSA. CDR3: CASSKDISVSYEQYF. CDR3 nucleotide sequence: TGTGCCAGCAGCAAGGACATATCGGTCTCCTACGAGCAGTACTTC.

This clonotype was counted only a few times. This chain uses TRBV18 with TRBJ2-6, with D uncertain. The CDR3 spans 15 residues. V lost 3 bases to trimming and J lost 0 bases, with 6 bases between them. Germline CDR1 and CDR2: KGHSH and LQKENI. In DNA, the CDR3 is TGTGCCAGCTCACCCGGACGCTCTGGGGCCAACGTCCTGACTTTC. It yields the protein CASSPGRSGANVLTF.

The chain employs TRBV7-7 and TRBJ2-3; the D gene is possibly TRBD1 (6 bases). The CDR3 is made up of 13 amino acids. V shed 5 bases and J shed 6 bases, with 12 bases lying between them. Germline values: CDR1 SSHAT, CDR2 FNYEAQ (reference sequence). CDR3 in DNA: TGTGCCAGCAGCCCGGGGACACGGGATACGCAGTATTTT. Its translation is CASSPGTRDTQYF.

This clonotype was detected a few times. Here the CDR3 reads CASTRPGQPQHF. Written as DNA, the CDR3 is TGTGCCAGCACTCGACCAGGTCAGCCCCAGCATTTT. The chain joins TRBV6-2 or TRBV6-3 to TRBJ1-5; D not resolved. V gave up 7 bases and J gave up 6 bases, with 10 bases separating them. Germline-derived CDR1 and CDR2 are MNHEY and SVGEGT. CDR3 length: 12 residues.

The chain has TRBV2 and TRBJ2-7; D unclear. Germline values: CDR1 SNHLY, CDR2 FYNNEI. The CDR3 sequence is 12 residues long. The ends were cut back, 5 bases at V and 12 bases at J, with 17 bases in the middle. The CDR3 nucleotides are TGTGCCAGCAGTCGGGCGGTCCGACGTCCGTACTTC. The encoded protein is CASSRAVRRPYF.

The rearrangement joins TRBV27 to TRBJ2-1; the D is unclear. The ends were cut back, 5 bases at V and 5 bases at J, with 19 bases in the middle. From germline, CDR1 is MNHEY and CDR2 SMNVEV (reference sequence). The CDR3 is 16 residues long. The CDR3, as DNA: TGTGCCAGCAGTACGAAGCACACGCCACGGGACAATGAGCAGTTCTTC. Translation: CASSTKHTPRDNEQFF.

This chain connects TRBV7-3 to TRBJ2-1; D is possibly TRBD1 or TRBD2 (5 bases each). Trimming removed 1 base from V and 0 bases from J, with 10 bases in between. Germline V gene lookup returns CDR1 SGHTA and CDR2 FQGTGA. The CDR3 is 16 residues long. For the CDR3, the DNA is TGTGCCAGCAGCTTAATGGGACGGAGCTCCTACAATGAGCAGTTCTTC. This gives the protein CASSLMGRSSYNEQFF.

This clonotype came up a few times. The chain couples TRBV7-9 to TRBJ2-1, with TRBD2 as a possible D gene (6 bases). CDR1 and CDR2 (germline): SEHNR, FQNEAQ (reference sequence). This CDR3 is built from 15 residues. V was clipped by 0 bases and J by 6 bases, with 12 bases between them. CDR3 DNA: TGTGCCAGCAGCTTAGCCTTGGGGGGACTCAATGAGCAGTTCTTC. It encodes CASSLALGGLNEQFF.

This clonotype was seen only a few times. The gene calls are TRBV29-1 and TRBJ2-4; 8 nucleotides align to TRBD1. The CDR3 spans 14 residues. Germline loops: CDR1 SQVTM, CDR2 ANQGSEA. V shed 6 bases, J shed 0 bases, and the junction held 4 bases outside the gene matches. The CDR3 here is CSVGDRLAKNIQYF. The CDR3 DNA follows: TGCAGCGTGGGGGACAGGCTAGCCAAAAACATTCAGTACTTC.

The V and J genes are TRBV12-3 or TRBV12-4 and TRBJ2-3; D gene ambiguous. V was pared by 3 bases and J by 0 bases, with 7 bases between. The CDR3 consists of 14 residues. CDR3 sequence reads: CASSFILSTDTQYF. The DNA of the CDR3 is TGTGCCAGCAGTTTCATACTTAGCACAGATACGCAGTATTTT.

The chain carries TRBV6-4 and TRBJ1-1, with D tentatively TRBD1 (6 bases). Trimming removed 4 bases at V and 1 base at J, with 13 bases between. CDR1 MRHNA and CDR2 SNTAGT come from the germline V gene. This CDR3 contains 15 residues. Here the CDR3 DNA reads TGTGCCAGCAGTGTATCAGGGGCTCGGAACACTGAAGCTTTCTTT. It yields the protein CASSVSGARNTEAFF.